This TCR beta chain was captured in a study of TIL therapy for anti-PD-1-resistant metastatic lung cancer. The time point here: pre-treatment sample, taken before nivolumab and TIL therapy. The CDR3 contains 19 residues. With V trimmed by 7 bases and J by 0 bases, 10 bases remained unmatched. CDR1 and CDR2 (germline): SGHTS, YDEGEE. The immunoSEQ assay was v3. Produced via immunoSEQ multiplex PCR; TCRdb's table is partial and in-frame only. Altogether approximately 20,000 clones are present, 60% to 85% being singletons, with the ten largest covering less than 8.5%. The sequencing used blood, collected at baseline. The receptor was derived from a person between 25 and 79 years old with non-small cell lung cancer. The chain is built from TRBV5-8 and TRBJ2-1; 16 nucleotides align to TRBD2. In nucleotides, the CDR3 is TGTGCCAGCTCAGTGTTGGGACTAGCGGGGGGGTACTCCTACAATGAGCAGTTCTTC. Translation: CASSVLGLAGGYSYNEQFF.